Listed below are T cell receptor beta chains from one sample, sequenced in a study of OX40 agonist ivuxolimab in advanced cancers. TCRdb's table, derived via immunoSEQ multiplex PCR, lists solely in-frame clones and lacks some. Among about 9,900 clones, 60% to 75% were seen once, and the ten largest hold about a quarter. Sample: CD4+ or CD8+ T cells sorted from blood, taken in a trial of the OX40 agonist ivuxolimab. The receptors were sampled from an adult with an advanced solid tumor such as melanoma, head and neck, liver or kidney cancer. Both conserved end residues are part of each CDR3. The order of the fields is D gene, clone size, J gene, V gene, CDR3 protein, CDR3 DNA. D genes are given only for firm matches. Clone size, where shown, is once, few, many, or a class for clones that have expanded.

>.|.|TRBJ2-1|TRBV2
CASSEIGGSHTEQFF
TGTGCCAGCAGTGAAATTGGGGGGAGTCACACTGAGCAGTTCTTC
>.|.|TRBJ2-7|TRBV4-1
CASSLEERGPYEQYF
TGCGCCAGCAGCCTCGAGGAAAGGGGACCCTACGAGCAGTACTTC
>.|few|TRBJ1-2|TRBV10-3
CAISESAVPSYGYTF
TGTGCCATCAGTGAGTCGGCGGTACCGAGCTATGGCTACACCTTC
>.|.|TRBJ1-3|TRBV4-3
CASSQGLPSGNTIYF
TGCGCCAGCAGCCAAGGACTCCCCTCTGGAAACACCATATATTTT
>.|.|TRBJ1-1|TRBV19
CASSIGNTEAFF
TGTGCCAGTAGTATAGGGAACACTGAAGCTTTCTTT
>.|few|TRBJ1-4|TRBV28
CASSLNQGRTNEKLFF
TGTGCCAGCAGTCTCAACCAGGGTCGTACTAATGAAAAACTGTTTTTT
>TRBD2|medium-sized|TRBJ2-2|TRBV2
CASRTSGNTGELFF
TGTGCCAGCAGGACTAGCGGCAACACCGGGGAGCTGTTTTTT
>TRBD1|.|TRBJ1-5|TRBV29-1
CSVIFGQGNQPQHF
TGCAGCGTTATATTCGGACAGGGCAATCAGCCCCAGCATTTT
>.|.|TRBJ2-5|TRBV6-5
CASSPSGWNQETQYF
TGTGCCAGCAGCCCCTCCGGCTGGAACCAAGAGACCCAGTACTTC
>.|.|TRBJ2-7|TRBV7-2
CASSLARSYEQYF
TGTGCCAGCAGCTTAGCGAGGTCTTACGAGCAGTACTTC
>.|large|TRBJ1-5|TRBV28
CASSPLLGSGQPQHF
TGTGCCAGCAGTCCACTTTTGGGGTCGGGGCAGCCCCAGCATTTT
>TRBD1|few|TRBJ2-2|TRBV7-6
CASSATPQGAFGELFF
TGTGCCAGCAGCGCTACACCACAGGGGGCTTTTGGGGAGCTGTTTTTT
>.|.|TRBJ1-1|TRBV7-9
CASSLVQGGSEAFF
TGTGCCAGCAGCCTAGTCCAGGGAGGAAGTGAAGCTTTCTTT
>.|.|TRBJ2-3|TRBV21-1
CASRNGSFADTQYF
TGTGCCAGCAGGAACGGGAGTTTTGCAGATACGCAGTATTTT
>.|.|TRBJ2-1|TRBV6-4
CASSVTGEEQFF
TGTGCCAGCAGTGTCACTGGCGAGGAGCAGTTCTTC
>.|.|TRBJ2-3|TRBV4-1
CASSQGDTQYF
TGCGCCAGCAGCCAGGGTGATACGCAGTATTTT
>.|.|TRBJ1-2|TRBV11-1
CASSTDTSRYYGYTF
TGTGCCAGCAGCACCGATACCAGTCGTTATTATGGCTACACCTTC
>.|.|TRBJ2-1|TRBV6-6
CASSYPLGPHEQFF
TGTGCCAGCAGTTACCCGCTGGGGCCTCATGAGCAGTTCTTC
>TRBD2|.|TRBJ2-2|TRBV5-1
CASSWSGSGTGELFF
TGCGCCAGCAGCTGGAGCGGGAGTGGCACCGGGGAGCTGTTTTTT
>TRBD1|.|TRBJ2-5|TRBV28
CASRRDDRGRETQYF
TGTGCCAGCAGGAGGGATGACAGGGGGCGGGAGACCCAGTACTTC
>TRBD2|.|TRBJ2-7|TRBV13
CASSESGGLSYEQYF
TGTGCCAGCAGCGAGAGCGGGGGTCTCTCCTACGAGCAGTACTTC
>.|.|TRBJ1-5|TRBV7-9
CASSLGTQPQHF
TGTGCCAGCAGCTTAGGGACTCAGCCCCAGCATTTT
>TRBD1|.|TRBJ1-1|TRBV28
CASNQGQIIDMNTEAFF
TGTGCCAGCAACCAGGGACAGATAATAGACATGAACACTGAAGCTTTCTTT
>.|once|TRBJ2-3|TRBV7-2
CASSSAPDTQYF
TGTGCCAGCAGCTCGGCGCCAGATACGCAGTATTTT
>.|.|TRBJ2-1|TRBV7-3
CASSPTGGGSEQFF
TGTGCCAGCAGCCCTACGGGCGGCGGCTCTGAGCAGTTCTTC
>.|.|TRBJ1-4|TRBV19
CASAPGAATNEKLFF
TGTGCCAGTGCCCCAGGGGCCGCAACTAATGAAAAACTGTTTTTT
>.|once|TRBJ2-7|TRBV7-9
CASSFAQGTYEQYF
TGTGCCAGCAGCTTCGCGCAGGGGACGTACGAGCAGTACTTC
>.|.|TRBJ2-7|TRBV9
CASSASGVSSYEQYF
TGTGCCAGCAGCGCCTCGGGGGTAAGCTCCTACGAGCAGTACTTC
>.|.|TRBJ1-5|TRBV27
CASSSDPGWLTQHF
TGTGCCAGCAGTTCCGACCCCGGATGGTTAACCCAGCATTTT
>.|.|TRBJ2-2|TRBV13
CASSLGHYLGTGELFF
TGTGCCAGCAGCTTAGGCCACTATTTGGGGACCGGGGAGCTGTTTTTT
>TRBD2|.|TRBJ2-3|TRBV9
CASSVSGAITDTQYF
TGTGCCAGCAGCGTGAGCGGGGCCATCACAGATACGCAGTATTTT
>.|few|TRBJ1-1|TRBV27
CASSPSGLGTEAFF
TGTGCCAGCAGCCCCTCCGGGCTGGGCACTGAAGCTTTCTTT
>.|.|TRBJ2-1|TRBV10-3
CAISEMASGALYNEQFF
TGTGCCATCAGTGAGATGGCGTCGGGGGCACTATACAATGAGCAGTTCTTC
>.|.|TRBJ2-7|TRBV19
CATSSVYEQYF
TGTGCCACTTCGTCGGTCTACGAGCAGTACTTC
>.|once|TRBJ2-3|TRBV4-1
CASSQGGTTDTQYF
TGCGCCAGCAGCCAAGGGGGCACCACAGATACGCAGTATTTT
>TRBD1|.|TRBJ2-7|TRBV6-6
CASIPGQGYYEQYF
TGTGCCAGCATCCCGGGACAGGGTTACTACGAGCAGTACTTC
>TRBD2|.|TRBJ2-3|TRBV7-2
CASSLAVGGGVTITDTQYF
TGTGCCAGCAGCTTAGCCGTAGGCGGGGGGGTGACAATAACAGATACGCAGTATTTT
>TRBD1|.|TRBJ2-7|TRBV15
CATSSVPGQGDEQYF
TGTGCCACCAGCAGTGTGCCGGGACAGGGGGACGAGCAGTACTTC
>.|.|TRBJ2-6|TRBV7-9
CASSLVVGSGANVLTF
TGTGCCAGCAGCTTAGTCGTGGGATCTGGGGCCAACGTCCTGACTTTC
>TRBD1|.|TRBJ2-3|TRBV29-1
CSVVTGQGQDTQYF
TGCAGCGTCGTGACAGGACAGGGTCAAGATACGCAGTATTTT
>.|medium-sized|TRBJ2-7|TRBV28
CASSLKAGGGGSYEQYF
TGTGCCAGCAGTTTAAAGGCAGGGGGAGGGGGAAGCTACGAGCAGTACTTC
>.|.|TRBJ2-7|TRBV27
CASSESSERGAYEQYF
TGTGCCAGCAGCGAGAGTAGCGAGAGAGGGGCCTACGAGCAGTACTTC
>.|.|TRBJ2-1|TRBV27
CASSFPIGGRLYNEQFF
TGTGCCAGCAGTTTCCCAATAGGGGGACGCCTCTACAATGAGCAGTTCTTC
>.|.|TRBJ2-7|TRBV4-2
CASSQGGYEQYF
TGTGCCAGCAGCCAAGGGGGATACGAGCAGTACTTC
>.|.|TRBJ1-1|TRBV6-5
CASSYSSRNTEAFF
TGTGCCAGCAGTTACTCCAGTAGGAACACTGAAGCTTTCTTT
>TRBD2|.|TRBJ2-7|TRBV27
CASSPGGVGEQYF
TGTGCCAGCAGCCCGGGAGGAGTCGGCGAGCAGTACTTC